This T cell receptor beta chain was found in a study of beta chain features in type 1 diabetes. V shed 0 bases and J 5 bases; nucleotides not matched to a gene: 16. The CDR3 covers 19 residues. Germline-derived CDR1 and CDR2 are MGHRA and YSYEKL. cDNA synthesis used the whole RNA isolate, giving expressed TCRB sequences. Profiling relied on immunoSEQ multiplex PCR, and the TCRdb table lists in-frame clones only, not all of them. The sample includes 810,000 or so clones, 17% of them seen just once. This clone was seen more than once but under ten times. The sequencing sample was made of naive CD4+ T cells from blood. The clonotype was recovered from a woman under 30 in good health. J is TRBJ2-7 and V is TRBV4-1; 10 nucleotides match TRBD2. The CDR3 sequence: CASSQDIGSGRAFEHEQYF. DNA of the CDR3: TGCGCCAGCAGCCAAGATATAGGGAGCGGGAGGGCCTTTGAGCACGAGCAGTACTTC.